This passage covers 24 T cell receptor beta chains from one sample sequenced in a study of blood T cell repertoires in COVID-19. Libraries were prepared by immunoSEQ multiplex PCR; TCRdb keeps only in-frame clonotypes and omits some of them. This table holds almost 100,000 clones, around nine tenths found once. Sequenced: peripheral blood. These receptors were collected from a man aged 45-65 years with acute or convalescent COVID-19.

This clone showed up just once. V and J are TRBV25-1 and TRBJ1-1, with D perhaps matching TRBD1 (5 bases). Germline lookup yields CDR1 MGHDK and CDR2 SYGVNS. The germline V and J ends were trimmed by 8 bases and 4 bases, with 11 bases remaining between them. The CDR3 sequence is 12 residues long. CDR3: CASGTGVTEAFF. As DNA, the CDR3 is TGTGCCAGCGGAACAGGAGTCACTGAAGCTTTCTTT.

The chain joins TRBV30 to TRBJ2-1, with D possibly being TRBD2 (6 bases). CDR3 length equals 12 residues. Looked up from germline, CDR1 is GTSNPN and CDR2 is SVGIG (reference sequence). Trimming took off 2 bases at V and 9 bases at J, with 11 bases between the two ends. CDR3: CAWSLWRGEQFF. DNA for the CDR3: TGTGCCTGGAGTCTATGGCGGGGTGAGCAGTTCTTC.

J is TRBJ1-2 and V is TRBV29-1; D possibly corresponds to TRBD1 (5 bases). V lost 6 bases and J 2 bases, leaving 13 bases between the germline ends. Germline-derived CDR1 and CDR2 are SQVTM and ANQGSEA. This CDR3 region has 13 residues. The CDR3 is CSVRDSGNYGYTF. The CDR3 DNA is TGCAGCGTCCGGGACTCAGGGAACTATGGCTACACCTTC.

CDR3 DNA sequence: TGTGCCACCAGCAGAGTGTCTAGCGACTCCTACGAGCAGTACTTC. Its protein is CATSRVSSDSYEQYF. This rearrangement joins TRBV15 to TRBJ2-7, with a tentative D call TRBD2 (6 bases). With 1 base removed from V and 0 bases from J, the gap between germline ends came to 10 bases. Germline V gives CDR1 LNHNV, CDR2 YYDKDF (reference sequence). The CDR3 extends over 15 amino acids.

This chain links TRBV7-9 with TRBJ2-5, with 9 bases matching TRBD2. Trimming at V came to 5 bases and at J to 4 bases, leaving 11 bases not matched to a gene. The CDR3 is made up of 16 amino acids. Per germline, CDR1 SEHNR and CDR2 FQNEAQ (reference sequence). Here the CDR3 DNA reads TGTGCCAGCAGCCGCCAAAACCCACTAGCGGGAGAGACCCAGTACTTC. It codes for CASSRQNPLAGETQYF.

As for this clone: Its ends do not fully match the called genes, so a read error is possible. J is TRBJ1-5 and V is TRBV6-5, with D possibly TRBD1 on 6 matching bases. Germline CDR1 and CDR2: MNHEY and SVGAGI. The CDR3 loop spans 15 amino acids. Here the CDR3 reads CASKGVGQSHQPQHF. In DNA form, the CDR3 reads TGTGCAAGCAAGGGGGTCGGACAGTCCCATCAGCCCCAGCATTTT.

The J gene is TRBJ1-1, the V gene TRBV2; D call uncertain. Germline V lookup: CDR1 SNHLY, CDR2 FYNNEI. Trimming pared 6 bases from V and 0 bases from J, leaving 14 bases between. CDR3 length equals 15 residues. The chain's CDR3 is CASSVDGRLNTEAFF. Written as DNA, the CDR3 is TGTGCCAGCAGCGTTGATGGCAGGTTGAACACTGAAGCTTTCTTT.

The V and J genes are TRBV29-1 and TRBJ2-1; D is uncertain. This CDR3 has 15 residues. Germline CDR1 and CDR2: SQVTM and ANQGSEA. Trimming stripped 3 bases from V and 0 bases from J, with 12 bases between. The CDR3 here is CSVEPVTRSYNEQFF. The CDR3 DNA follows: TGCAGCGTTGAGCCAGTTACCCGCTCCTACAATGAGCAGTTCTTC.

The CDR3 protein is CASTDRRYGYTF. As DNA, the CDR3 is TGTGCCAGCACCGACAGGCGCTATGGCTACACCTTC. The chain carries TRBV5-6 and TRBJ1-2; D possibly corresponds to TRBD1 (6 bases). This CDR3 contains 12 residues. The ends were cut back, 6 bases at V and 4 bases at J, with 10 bases in the middle. CDR1 and CDR2 (germline): SGHDT, YYEEEE.

The CDR3 DNA reads as TGTGCCAGTAGTGGGGACAGGGATCAGCCCCAGCATTTT. It codes for CASSGDRDQPQHF. V gene TRBV19 combines with J gene TRBJ1-5; 9 bases map to TRBD1. CDR3 length equals 13 residues. V gave up 5 bases and J gave up 5 bases; unmatched junction bases: 1. Germline CDR1 is LNHDA and CDR2 is SQIVND (reference sequence).

The V and J genes are TRBV4-1 and TRBJ2-1, with D hard to call. Trimming pared 0 bases from V and 7 bases from J, leaving 13 bases between. CDR1 and CDR2 from the germline V gene are MGHRA and YSYEKL. The CDR3 runs to 15 residues. This chain's CDR3 is CASSQDGKAVNEQFF. The DNA for the CDR3 is TGCGCCAGCAGCCAAGATGGCAAGGCGGTTAATGAGCAGTTCTTC.

The chain links TRBV5-6 to TRBJ2-1; no definite D call. CDR1 and CDR2 from the germline V gene are SGHDT and YYEEEE. The length of the CDR3 is 12 residues. Trimming shortened V by 0 bases and J by 6 bases, and 4 bases separated the two germline ends. The CDR3 bases are TGTGCCAGCAGCTTGGCCCTCAATGAGCAGTTCTTC. Translation: CASSLALNEQFF. The variable domain in full, with the rest retrieved from reference TRBV5-6 and TRBJ2-1, is DAGVTQSPTHLIKTRGQQVTLRCSPKSGHDTVSWYQQALGQGPQFIFQYYEEEERQRGNFPDRFSGHQFPNYSSELNVNALLLGDSALYLCASSLALNEQFFGPGTRLTVL.

The gene calls are TRBV18 and TRBJ1-6, with a possible D match to TRBD1 (6 bases). Per the germline V gene, CDR1 is KGHSH and CDR2 is LQKENI. The CDR3 covers 14 residues. Trimming left V 3 bases short and J 7 bases short, with 10 bases between. The CDR3 sequence: CASSPDRRNSPLHF. For the CDR3, the DNA is TGTGCCAGCTCACCTGACAGGAGGAATTCACCCCTCCACTTT.

This clone has only one observation. This chain joins TRBV5-1 and TRBJ1-1; D remains unclear. V was shortened by 0 bases and J by 1 base, with 7 bases between the two germline ends. The germline gives CDR1 SGHRS, CDR2 YFSETQ. The CDR3 spans 14 residues. The CDR3 nucleotides are TGCGCCAGCAGCTTGGAACAGAGGAACACTGAAGCTTTCTTT. Protein: CASSLEQRNTEAFF.

In nucleotides, the CDR3 is TGTGCCAGCAGCTGGGGACAGGGCAATCAGCCCCAGCATTTT. It encodes CASSWGQGNQPQHF. V usage is TRBV7-2 and J usage is TRBJ1-5, with 8 positions matching TRBD1. The CDR3 spans 14 residues. The V gene's germline CDR1 is SGHTA and CDR2 FQGNSA. The V and J ends lost 4 bases and 2 bases, in that order; junction bases with no gene match: 1.

J is TRBJ1-1 and V is TRBV18; maybe TRBD1 (6 bases). The ends were cut back, 2 bases at V and 0 bases at J, with 13 bases in the middle. There are 16 residues in the CDR3. Germline V gene data show CDR1 as KGHSH and CDR2 as LQKENI. Written as DNA, the CDR3 is TGTGCCAGCTCACCAAACCCCACAGGGTTGAACACTGAAGCTTTCTTT. This gives the protein CASSPNPTGLNTEAFF.

The V gene is TRBV14, the J gene TRBJ2-5; 7 positions agree with TRBD2. Trimming at V came to 4 bases and at J to 5 bases, leaving 10 bases not matched to a gene. CDR1 and CDR2 from the germline V gene are SGHDN and FVKESK. CDR3 length: 15 amino acids. The CDR3 region has the DNA TGTGCCAGCAGCCGGAGGGAGCGGGGTAGGGAGACCCAGTACTTC. Its protein product is CASSRRERGRETQYF. Together with reference TRBV14 and TRBJ2-5, the CDR3 gives the full variable domain: EAGVTQFPSHSVIEKGQTVTLRCDPISGHDNLYWYRRVMGKEIKFLLHFVKESKQDESGMPNNRFLAERTGGTYSTLKVQPAELEDSGVYFCASSRRERGRETQYFGPGTRLLVL.

The chain's CDR3 is CASSGGGHNQPQHF. CDR3 nucleotide sequence: TGTGCCAGCAGTGGGGGGGGACACAATCAGCCCCAGCATTTT. The V and J genes are TRBV2 and TRBJ1-5; tentative D call: TRBD1 (6 bases). The length of the CDR3 is 14 residues. The germline V gene encodes CDR1 SNHLY and CDR2 FYNNEI. V shed 4 bases and J shed 3 bases, with 10 bases lying between them.

This chain links TRBV3-1 (or the pseudogene TRBV3-2) with TRBJ2-7; TRBD1 agrees at 11 bases. V shed 0 bases, J shed 5 bases, and the junction held 6 bases outside the gene matches. Germline V lookup: CDR1 LGHDT, CDR2 YNNKEL (reference sequence). The CDR3 contains 16 residues. CDR3 nucleotides: TGTGCCAGCAGCCAAGATCGAAGGACAGGGGGCCACGAGCAGTACTTC. Its translation: CASSQDRRTGGHEQYF.

The V and J genes are TRBV7-2 and TRBJ2-1; D is perhaps TRBD2 (5 bases). From germline, CDR1 is SGHTA and CDR2 FQGNSA. There are 14 residues in the CDR3. V lost 1 base, J lost 10 bases, and 14 bases lay in between. The CDR3 region is CASSLVGIRREQFF. The CDR3, as DNA: TGTGCCAGCAGCTTAGTAGGCATTAGGAGGGAGCAGTTCTTC.

The chain combines TRBV11-3 with TRBJ2-3, with 9 bases identical to TRBD2. Germline CDR1 SGHNT, CDR2 YENEEA. The CDR3 totals 17 residues. Losses at the gene ends were 1 base for V and 5 bases for J; bases not matched to a gene: 10. The CDR3 nucleotides are TGTGCCAGCAGCTTAGGTCTCGCTAGCGGGACTTTAGATACGCAGTATTTT. This codes for CASSLGLASGTLDTQYF. Full variable domain (remainder filled in from reference TRBV11-3 and TRBJ2-3): EAGVVQSPRYKIIEKKQPVAFWCNPISGHNTLYWYLQNLGQGPELLIRYENEEAVDDSQLPKDRFSAERLKGVDSTLKIQPAELGDSAVYLCASSLGLASGTLDTQYFGPGTRLTVL.

The chain is built from TRBV6-6 and TRBJ2-1; TRBD2 matches at 12 bases. Germline CDR1 and CDR2: MNHNY and SVGAGI (reference sequence). The CDR3 totals 14 residues. After removal of 6 bases from V and 6 bases from J, the junction contained 3 bases not matched to a gene. CDR3 protein: CASRASGRANEQFF. CDR3 bases: TGTGCCAGCAGGGCTAGCGGGAGGGCCAATGAGCAGTTCTTC.

The rearrangement joins TRBV7-3 to TRBJ2-1; 10 nucleotides line up with TRBD2. The CDR3 sequence is 18 residues long. J was trimmed by 5 bases and V by 1 base; bases with no gene match: 11. Germline CDR1 is SGHTA and CDR2 is FQGTGA. The DNA for the CDR3 is TGTGCCAGCAGCTTAAGTAGAGTGTCACTAGCGGGGAACAATGAGCAGTTCTTC. The encoded protein is CASSLSRVSLAGNNEQFF.

V gene TRBV6-5 combines with J gene TRBJ2-7; 8 positions agree with TRBD2. Looked up from germline, CDR1 is MNHEY and CDR2 is SVGAGI. J gave up 5 bases and V 4 bases, and 4 bases lay outside the gene matches. The CDR3 is 13 residues long. In DNA, the CDR3 is TGTGCCAGCAGTTGGACTAGCAAAGACGAGCAGTACTTC. Its protein product is CASSWTSKDEQYF.